One sample yielded the 29 T cell receptor beta chains listed below, sequenced in a study of early T cells in non-severe SARS-CoV-2 infection. Each CDR3 protein is one row after TCRdb ran MiXCR on the 5' RACE reads. The table has some 59,000 distinct CDR3 sequences, about 10% seen once. The sample was whole blood. Source of these receptors: an adult who was a healthcare worker with PCR-confirmed SARS-CoV-2 infection or an uninfected control (not recorded which).

This clonotype was counted at least ten times. The rearrangement joins TRBV2 to TRBJ1-4; D unclear. V lost 6 bases, J lost 0 bases, and 11 bases lay in between. The CDR3 totals 15 residues. Germline V gene lookup returns CDR1 SNHLY and CDR2 FYNNEI. The CDR3 here is CASSPSRATNEKLFF. The DNA for the CDR3 is TGTGCCAGCAGCCCATCGCGTGCAACTAATGAAAAACTGTTTTTT.

The J gene is TRBJ1-5, the V gene TRBV19, with 9 bases fitting TRBD1. This CDR3 spans 15 amino acids. Germline CDR1 and CDR2: LNHDA and SQIVND (reference sequence). The V segment lost 7 bases and the J segment 5 bases; nucleotides outside the gene matches: 9. This chain's CDR3 is CASISGQGPHQPQHF. In nucleotides, the CDR3 is TGTGCCAGTATCTCTGGACAGGGGCCCCATCAGCCCCAGCATTTT.

This clonotype showed up just a few times. The chain employs TRBV10-2 and TRBJ2-7; D remains unclear. The CDR3 is 12 residues long. The V and J ends lost 7 bases and 1 base respectively, with 8 bases between them. CDR1 and CDR2 (germline): WSHSY, SAAADI. CDR3 amino acids: CASKGNSYEQYF. The DNA of the CDR3 is TGCGCCAGCAAAGGAAATTCCTACGAGCAGTACTTC.

This clonotype has at least ten counts. The V and J genes are TRBV6-1 and TRBJ1-1, with D maybe TRBD1 (6 bases). This CDR3 contains 16 residues. CDR1 is MNHNS, CDR2 SASEGT, per germline. Trimming took off 2 bases at V and 2 bases at J, with 15 bases between the two ends. CDR3 DNA: TGTGCCAGCAGTGAAAGGCCGGGGACACAAAACACTGAAGCTTTCTTT. Its protein is CASSERPGTQNTEAFF.

This clonotype was detected ten times or more. The rearrangement joins TRBV7-2 to TRBJ1-2; 11 nucleotides align to TRBD1. Trimming cost V 3 bases and J 1 base; bases outside gene matches: 4. This CDR3 region has 16 residues. The germline V gene encodes CDR1 SGHTA and CDR2 FQGNSA. CDR3 nucleotides: TGTGCCAGCAGCTTTGGACAGGGGGCTCATAACTATGGCTACACCTTC. It codes for CASSFGQGAHNYGYTF.

This clonotype was detected many times. The chain links TRBV18 to TRBJ2-7, with D possibly TRBD1 on 6 matching bases. Germline CDR1 KGHSH, CDR2 LQKENI. Trimming left V 2 bases short and J 0 bases short, with 8 bases between. This CDR3 is 14 amino acids long. As DNA, the CDR3 is TGTGCCAGCTCACCAGACAGGAGCTCCTACGAGCAGTACTTC. Amino acids: CASSPDRSSYEQYF.

This clonotype was counted between two and nine times. Here the CDR3 reads CSAVRLAGGIRYNEQFF. CDR3 in DNA: TGCAGTGCTGTTCGCTTAGCGGGGGGGATCAGGTACAATGAGCAGTTCTTC. The V and J genes are TRBV20-1 and TRBJ2-1, with 11 bases aligning to TRBD2. From germline, CDR1 is DFQATT and CDR2 SNEGSKA (reference sequence). V shed 5 bases, J shed 4 bases, and the junction held 13 bases outside the gene matches. This CDR3 region has 17 residues.

This rearrangement joins TRBV7-9 to TRBJ1-1; tentatively, D is TRBD1 (6 bases). Trimming removed 5 bases at V and 3 bases at J, with 13 bases between. The CDR3 consists of 14 residues. Per germline, CDR1 SEHNR and CDR2 FQNEAQ (reference sequence). The CDR3 sequence is CASSPQGPYTEAFF. The DNA of the CDR3 is TGTGCCAGCAGCCCCCAGGGGCCATACACTGAAGCTTTCTTT.

This clonotype was recorded at least ten times. The chain couples TRBV7-9 to TRBJ1-6, with 9 positions matching TRBD1. Germline V gives CDR1 SEHNR, CDR2 FQNEAQ (reference sequence). The CDR3 has 20 amino acids. V lost 1 base to trimming and J lost 7 bases; unmatched junction nucleotides: 17. In nucleotides, the CDR3 is TGTGCCAGCAGCTTAGTGAGGGAAGCGGGAGGACAGGGGCGGAATTCACCCCTCCACTTT. This sequence encodes CASSLVREAGGQGRNSPLHF.

This rearrangement joins TRBV7-8 to TRBJ2-2, with D perhaps TRBD2 (5 bases). The CDR3 is 16 residues long. Germline lookup yields CDR1 SGHVS and CDR2 FQNEAQ. The V gene lost 2 bases and the J gene lost 4 bases, with 14 bases spanning the gap. CDR3 protein: CASSLRLAHSTGELFF. The CDR3 DNA reads as TGTGCCAGCAGCTTAAGGCTAGCACATAGCACCGGGGAGCTGTTTTTT.

This clonotype was seen ten or more times. The V gene is TRBV20-1, the J gene TRBJ2-5; 9 nucleotides match TRBD2. Looked up from germline, CDR1 is DFQATT and CDR2 is SNEGSKA (reference sequence). The V gene end was trimmed by 0 bases and the J gene end by 0 bases; junction bases not matched to a gene: 5. The CDR3 runs to 16 residues. The CDR3 coding sequence is TGCAGTGCTAGAGATATCGAGCGGGGGGACCAAGAGACCCAGTACTTC. Translating it yields CSARDIERGDQETQYF.

The chain combines TRBV30 with TRBJ2-3, with 9 bases lining up with TRBD2. The germline V gene encodes CDR1 GTSNPN and CDR2 SVGIG (reference sequence). The CDR3 sequence is 14 residues long. V shed 0 bases and J 7 bases; nucleotides not matched to a gene: 5. CDR3 coding DNA: TGTGCCTGGAGTGTCGCGGGGGGGCTAAATACGCAGTATTTT. This encodes CAWSVAGGLNTQYF.

This clonotype has more than one count but fewer than ten. The gene calls are TRBV2 and TRBJ2-4; unclear D gene. Trimming shortened V by 4 bases and J by 15 bases, and 22 bases separated the two germline ends. The V gene's germline CDR1 is SNHLY and CDR2 FYNNEI. The CDR3 is 14 amino acids. CDR3 sequence reads: CASSASQELSLGYF. CDR3 nucleotides: TGTGCCAGCAGTGCTTCGCAGGAACTATCTCTGGGGTACTTC.

This clonotype was seen at least ten times. The chain carries TRBV7-9 and TRBJ1-3; possibly TRBD1 for D (6 bases). This CDR3 comprises 15 residues. With 1 base removed from V and 1 base from J, the gap between germline ends came to 8 bases. Looked up from germline, CDR1 is SEHNR and CDR2 is FQNEAQ (reference sequence). This CDR3 reads CASSLVGGSGNTIYF. CDR3 nucleotides: TGTGCCAGCAGCTTAGTAGGGGGATCTGGAAACACCATATATTTT.

The chain's CDR3 is CASSQAAPRAHEQYF. The CDR3, as DNA: TGTGCCAGCAGCCAAGCCGCGCCAAGGGCCCACGAGCAGTACTTC. The chain employs TRBV14 and TRBJ2-7; D uncertain. Germline V lookup: CDR1 SGHDN, CDR2 FVKESK. This CDR3 has 15 amino acids. The V end was cut by 1 base, the J end by 5 bases, with 15 bases between.

This clonotype was seen many times. This chain connects TRBV20-1 to TRBJ2-4; D possibly uses TRBD1 or TRBD2 (6 bases each). CDR1 and CDR2 from the germline V gene are DFQATT and SNEGSKA (reference sequence). The CDR3 sequence is 16 residues long. Trimming took 3 bases from V and 6 from J, leaving 21 bases between them. CDR3: CSASAPPPGDLNIQYF. DNA for the CDR3: TGCAGTGCTAGCGCTCCCCCGCCAGGGGACTTAAACATTCAGTACTTC.

The chain uses TRBV29-1 and TRBJ2-1; tentative D call: TRBD1 (6 bases). V lost 4 bases and J 14 bases, leaving 12 bases between the germline ends. Germline lookup yields CDR1 SQVTM and CDR2 ANQGSEA. This CDR3 is 10 amino acids long. The CDR3 here is CSVVWTVEFF. CDR3 in DNA: TGCAGCGTTGTGTGGACAGTGGAGTTCTTC.

This clonotype has ten or more counts. CDR3 amino acids: CASSIQGGGETQYF. The CDR3 nucleotides read TGTGCCAGTAGTATTCAAGGGGGTGGAGAGACCCAGTACTTC. V is TRBV19 and J is TRBJ2-5; TRBD1 might be the D (6 bases). The length of the CDR3 is 14 residues. The V end was cut by 3 bases, the J end by 4 bases, with 12 bases between. The germline CDR1 and CDR2 sequences are LNHDA and SQIVND (reference sequence).

The V gene is TRBV27, the J gene TRBJ2-5; D might be TRBD2 (5 bases). Per germline, CDR1 MNHEY and CDR2 SMNVEV (reference sequence). There are 15 residues in the CDR3. Trimming took 2 bases from V and 5 from J, leaving 15 bases between them. The CDR3: CASSLGESEAETQYF. As DNA, the CDR3 is TGTGCCAGCAGTTTAGGGGAGTCGGAGGCGGAGACCCAGTACTTC.

J is TRBJ2-1 and V is TRBV10-2; 9 bases are a match to TRBD1. The germline gives CDR1 WSHSY, CDR2 SAAADI. The ends lost 6 bases at V and 8 bases at J; junction bases unmatched: 8. The CDR3 spans 14 residues. CDR3 nucleotide sequence: TGCGCCAGCAGGAAGGACAGGGGCCCCCATGAGCAGTTCTTC. Its translation is CASRKDRGPHEQFF.

This clonotype was picked up a small number of times. CDR3 bases: TGTGCCAGCAGAGTCGGGCAGGGAACGAACACTGAAGCTTTCTTT. Protein product: CASRVGQGTNTEAFF. The chain combines TRBV2 with TRBJ1-1, with a tentative D call TRBD1 (5 bases). CDR1 SNHLY and CDR2 FYNNEI come from the germline V gene. The length of the CDR3 is 15 residues. V dropped 6 bases and J dropped 1 base, with 15 bases sitting between them.

This clonotype was seen more than once but under ten times. The J gene is TRBJ2-7, the V gene TRBV11-2; TRBD1 aligns across 7 bases. The CDR3 covers 13 residues. Germline CDR1 is SGHAT and CDR2 is FQNNGV. Losses at the gene ends were 1 base for V and 9 bases for J; bases not matched to a gene: 6. In DNA, the CDR3 is TGTGCCAGCAGCTTAGCGGGACAGACCGGGCAGTACTTC. Amino acid sequence: CASSLAGQTGQYF. Full variable domain (remainder filled in from reference TRBV11-2 and TRBJ2-7): EAGVAQSPRYKIIEKRQSVAFWCNPISGHATLYWYQQILGQGPKLLIQFQNNGVVDDSQLPKDRFSAERLKGVDSTLKIQPAKLEDSAVYLCASSLAGQTGQYFGPGTRLTVT.

This clonotype was detected ten times or more. The genes are TRBV19 and TRBJ1-5; TRBD1 agrees at 8 bases. CDR3 size: 13 residues. In germline, CDR1 is LNHDA, CDR2 SQIVND (reference sequence). The trim removed 6 bases at V and 5 bases at J, leaving 3 bases unmatched. The CDR3 sequence is CASSLGQDQPQHF. The CDR3 DNA is TGTGCCAGTAGCCTGGGACAGGATCAGCCCCAGCATTTT.

This clonotype was counted a few times. The chain couples TRBV12-3 or TRBV12-4 to TRBJ2-3, with a weak D call TRBD2 (5 bases). The CDR3 is made up of 15 amino acids. V was clipped by 7 bases and J by 4 bases, with 18 bases between them. The CDR3 protein is CASTLVGAASDTQYF. The CDR3 DNA reads as TGTGCCAGCACCCTCGTAGGAGCGGCATCAGATACGCAGTATTTT.

This clonotype showed up just a few times. The CDR3 spells CASSSKRQFYSPLHF. The CDR3 nucleotides are TGTGCCAGCAGCTCGAAACGACAGTTCTACTCACCCCTCCACTTT. V and J are TRBV11-3 and TRBJ1-6; possible D gene TRBD1, 5 bases. Germline V CDR1 and CDR2: SGHNT, YENEEA. The length of the CDR3 is 15 residues. V was shortened by 4 bases and J by 10 bases, with 17 bases between the two germline ends.

This clonotype was observed a handful of times. DNA for the CDR3: TGCAGTGCTAGAATGCCTAACCAAGAGACCCAGTACTTC. This translates into CSARMPNQETQYF. The chain has TRBV20-1 and TRBJ2-5; D is unresolved. This CDR3 is built from 13 residues. V was shortened by 2 bases and J by 0 bases, with 7 bases between the two germline ends. Germline CDR1 reads DFQATT; CDR2 reads SNEGSKA (reference sequence).

In this sample, this clonotype turned up a few times. V usage is TRBV9 and J usage is TRBJ2-3; no clear D gene. CDR3 length equals 12 residues. Trimming shortened V by 3 bases and J by 5 bases, and 7 bases separated the two germline ends. Germline V CDR1 and CDR2: SGDLS, YYNGEE. This CDR3 is CASSGSRDTQYF. In DNA, the CDR3 is TGTGCCAGCAGCGGATCAAGAGATACGCAGTATTTT.

This clonotype was counted only a few times. This chain's CDR3 is CGTGVTGELFF. Written as DNA, the CDR3 is TGTGGGACAGGGGTCACCGGGGAGCTGTTTTTT. This chain joins TRBV7-9 and TRBJ2-2, with TRBD1 identical over 9 bases. CDR3 length: 11 residues. Germline V lookup: CDR1 SEHNR, CDR2 FQNEAQ (reference sequence).

This clonotype was detected a few times. V and J are TRBV12-3 or TRBV12-4 and TRBJ1-1; 9 nucleotides align to TRBD1. The CDR3 has 15 amino acids. Unmatched junction bases numbered 8, after V lost 3 bases and J lost 6 bases. CDR3 region: CASSFIQGARPEAFF. CDR3 sequence (DNA): TGTGCCAGCAGTTTTATACAGGGGGCGCGCCCTGAAGCTTTCTTT.